A single sample gave rise to the 20 T cell receptor beta chains below, sequenced in a study of regulatory T cells. The primer mix had 52 TRBV and 13 TRBJ primers. Measured with immunoSEQ multiplex PCR; TCRdb has only the in-frame clones, and not every one. Found here are 4,500 to 7,000 clones, about 80% of them singletons; the top ten hold roughly 32%. Sequencing was done on a sample of CD8+ T cells sorted from blood. Every receptor here comes from a child aged 10-17 years with CD3G deficiency.

The chain employs TRBV6-1 and TRBJ2-1, with 9 bases lining up with TRBD1. Trimming cost V 7 bases and J 7 bases; bases outside gene matches: 5. This CDR3 has 13 amino acids. The V gene's germline CDR1 is MNHNS and CDR2 SASEGT. The CDR3 bases are TGTGCCAGCACCGGGACAGGGCTGAATGAGCAGTTCTTC. This sequence encodes CASTGTGLNEQFF.

The V gene is TRBV11-2, the J gene TRBJ1-1, with D hard to call. The V gene lost 1 base and the J gene lost 4 bases, with 7 bases spanning the gap. This CDR3 has 13 residues. CDR1 and CDR2 from the germline V gene are SGHAT and FQNNGV. CDR3 nucleotides: TGTGCCAGCAGCTTAGGAGGGCTCACTGAAGCTTTCTTT. Translated, it gives CASSLGGLTEAFF.

The chain couples TRBV19 to TRBJ2-1; unclear D gene. The CDR3 totals 11 residues. V was clipped by 5 bases and J by 5 bases, with 4 bases between them. Germline values: CDR1 LNHDA, CDR2 SQIVND (reference sequence). The CDR3 loop reads CASSAHNEQFF. In DNA form, the CDR3 reads TGTGCCAGTAGTGCACACAATGAGCAGTTCTTC.

The chain links TRBV28 to TRBJ2-7; perhaps D is TRBD1 or TRBD2 (5 bases each). Germline CDR1 MDHEN, CDR2 SYDVKM. Trimming stripped 2 bases from V and 9 bases from J, with 20 bases between. The CDR3 extends over 15 amino acids. CDR3 in DNA: TGTGCCAGCAGTTTAGCCCGGGACGCCCGAGGAGGGCAGTACTTC. It is translated as CASSLARDARGGQYF.

The V gene is TRBV19, the J gene TRBJ2-1, with TRBD2 matching over 8 bases. There are 15 residues in the CDR3. CDR1 and CDR2 (germline): LNHDA, SQIVND (reference sequence). V was clipped by 3 bases and J by 4 bases; unmatched bases: 5. In DNA form, the CDR3 reads TGTGCCAGTAGTATTAGCGGGGACGGTTACAATGAGCAGTTCTTC. It specifies CASSISGDGYNEQFF. The full variable domain, in which reference TRBV19 and TRBJ2-1 provide the parts outside the CDR3, is DGGITQSPKYLFRKEGQNVTLSCEQNLNHDAMYWYRQDPGQGLRLIYYSQIVNDFQKGDIAEGYSVSREKKESFPLTVTSAQKNPTAFYLCASSISGDGYNEQFFGPGTRLTVL.

This chain links TRBV6-1 with TRBJ2-2; D might be TRBD1 (6 bases). V lost 11 bases, J lost 5 bases, and 21 bases lay in between. CDR1 MNHNS and CDR2 SASEGT come from the germline V gene. The CDR3 loop spans 15 amino acids. CDR3 nucleotide sequence: TGTGCCCGGCACCGGGCAGGGGTATGTACCGGGGAGCTGTTTTTT. Protein: CARHRAGVCTGELFF.

The rearrangement links TRBV5-1 to TRBJ2-1; 9 nucleotides match TRBD1. The CDR3 consists of 14 residues. Germline CDR1 is SGHRS and CDR2 is YFSETQ. Unmatched junction bases numbered 8, after V lost 5 bases and J lost 8 bases. The CDR3 DNA is TGCGCCAGCAGTAAAGGACAGGGGAGGCATGAGCAGTTCTTC. Translated: CASSKGQGRHEQFF.

V and J are TRBV28 and TRBJ1-1; the D is unclear. The germline V gene encodes CDR1 MDHEN and CDR2 SYDVKM. With 2 bases removed from V and 1 base from J, the gap between germline ends came to 5 bases. This CDR3 spans 13 amino acids. The CDR3 is CASSLTKNTEAFF. CDR3 nucleotides: TGTGCCAGCAGTTTAACGAAGAACACTGAAGCTTTCTTT.

V gene TRBV13 combines with J gene TRBJ2-3, with 9 bases identical to TRBD2. The germline CDR1 and CDR2 sequences are PRHDT and FYEKMQ (reference sequence). The ends lost 0 bases at V and 3 bases at J; junction bases unmatched: 4. The CDR3 contains 16 residues. CDR3 sequence: CASSLGLAGGTDTQYF. The CDR3 DNA reads TGTGCCAGCAGCTTAGGCCTCGCGGGAGGGACAGATACGCAGTATTTT.

This sequence joins TRBV5-1 and TRBJ1-1, with a weak D call TRBD1 (6 bases). V lost 4 bases and J lost 4, with 17 bases in between. CDR3 size: 15 residues. Germline values: CDR1 SGHRS, CDR2 YFSETQ. The CDR3 sequence: CASSLSGVGGTEAFF. The CDR3 region has the DNA TGCGCCAGCAGCCTCTCAGGGGTTGGGGGCACTGAAGCTTTCTTT. Complete variable domain (other parts from reference TRBV5-1 and TRBJ1-1): KAGVTQTPRYLIKTRGQQVTLSCSPISGHRSVSWYQQTPGQGLQFLFEYFSETQRNKGNFPGRFSGRQFSNSRSEMNVSTLELGDSALYLCASSLSGVGGTEAFFGQGTRLTVV.

The chain couples TRBV7-9 to TRBJ2-5; TRBD1 matches at 12 bases. CDR1 and CDR2 from the germline V gene are SEHNR and FQNEAQ (reference sequence). The CDR3 sequence is 14 residues long. The ends lost 4 bases at V and 9 bases at J; junction bases unmatched: 6. The chain's CDR3 is CASSSGQGAEAQYF. The CDR3 DNA sequence: TGTGCCAGCAGCTCGGGACAGGGGGCGGAGGCCCAGTACTTC.

The J gene is TRBJ2-5, the V gene TRBV25-1, with D unresolved. This CDR3 is built from 11 residues. The germline V gene encodes CDR1 MGHDK and CDR2 SYGVNS. Deletions cut 3 bases from V and 5 bases from J, with 4 bases between. This CDR3 reads CASSDEETQYF. CDR3 in DNA: TGTGCCAGCAGTGATGAGGAGACCCAGTACTTC.

This chain joins TRBV19 and TRBJ1-4; TRBD1 aligns across 8 bases. The junction had 8 bases not matched to a gene; V was cut back by 4 bases and J by 4 bases. The CDR3 is made up of 16 amino acids. Germline CDR1 LNHDA, CDR2 SQIVND (reference sequence). The CDR3 spells CASSTGGQGVNEKLFF. Written as DNA, the CDR3 is TGTGCCAGTAGTACCGGCGGACAGGGCGTTAATGAAAAACTGTTTTTT.

J is TRBJ1-2 and V is TRBV6-1, with TRBD1 matching over 7 bases. J gave up 8 bases and V 8 bases, and 5 bases lay outside the gene matches. Germline loops: CDR1 MNHNS, CDR2 SASEGT. This CDR3 contains 11 residues. The CDR3 is CASGYRGGYTF. The CDR3 DNA follows: TGTGCCAGCGGCTACAGGGGAGGCTACACCTTC.

This clone occurred a few times. This rearrangement joins TRBV7-9 to TRBJ1-4; TRBD1 aligns across 7 bases. Germline CDR1 reads SEHNR; CDR2 reads FQNEAQ (reference sequence). The length of the CDR3 is 14 residues. The V and J ends lost 5 bases and 8 bases, in that order; junction bases with no gene match: 8. CDR3: CASSAQGIQEKLFF. In DNA form, the CDR3 reads TGTGCCAGCAGCGCACAGGGGATCCAGGAAAAACTGTTTTTT. The entire variable domain, with the rest obtained from reference TRBV7-9 and TRBJ1-4, is as follows: DTGVSQNPRHKITKRGQNVTFRCDPISEHNRLYWYRQTLGQGPEFLTYFQNEAQLEKSRLLSDRFSAERPKGSFSTLEIQRTEQGDSAMYLCASSAQGIQEKLFFGSGTQLSVL.

This CDR3 reads CASSLVGPEAFF. DNA for the CDR3: TGTGCCAGCAGCTTGGTCGGGCCTGAAGCTTTCTTT. The rearrangement joins TRBV7-8 to TRBJ1-1; D remains ambiguous. V was cut by 3 bases and J by 6 bases, with 8 bases left in between. CDR3 length equals 12 residues. Germline CDR1 SGHVS, CDR2 FQNEAQ.

The V call is TRBV7-9, the J call TRBJ1-1; possible D gene TRBD1, 6 bases. The germline V gene has CDR1 SEHNR and CDR2 FQNEAQ (reference sequence). This CDR3 spans 13 amino acids. The germline V and J ends were trimmed by 5 bases and 3 bases, with 10 bases remaining between them. The CDR3 region is CASSKGEYTEAFF. The CDR3 DNA is TGTGCCAGCAGCAAGGGGGAGTACACTGAAGCTTTCTTT.

J is TRBJ2-3 and V is TRBV21-1. TRBV21-1 is noted as a pseudogene. This CDR3 is 13 amino acids long. CDR3 coding DNA: TGTGCCAGCAGCAAAGCGGTTACAGATACGCAGTATTTT. Translated, it gives CASSKAVTDTQYF.

This clone has just a few counts. V is TRBV6-1 and J is TRBJ1-4, with D maybe TRBD1 (5 bases). The V end lost 2 bases, the J end lost 8 bases, and 15 bases lay between the germline ends. Germline V gene lookup returns CDR1 MNHNS and CDR2 SASEGT. CDR3 length equals 15 residues. As DNA, the CDR3 is TGTGCCAGCAGTGAAACTCTGGGGGTAATCGAAAAACTGTTTTTT. Translating gives CASSETLGVIEKLFF.

The chain joins TRBV6-1 to TRBJ2-5; 8 positions match TRBD2. The J call is uncertain, as TRBJ2-7 better fits the DNA end. Germline assignment: CDR1 MNHNS and CDR2 SASEGT. This CDR3 is 15 amino acids long. The CDR3 loop is CASRNLPGLAYEQYF. CDR3 bases: TGTGCCAGCAGGAACCTCCCGGGACTAGCCTACGAGCAGTACTTC.